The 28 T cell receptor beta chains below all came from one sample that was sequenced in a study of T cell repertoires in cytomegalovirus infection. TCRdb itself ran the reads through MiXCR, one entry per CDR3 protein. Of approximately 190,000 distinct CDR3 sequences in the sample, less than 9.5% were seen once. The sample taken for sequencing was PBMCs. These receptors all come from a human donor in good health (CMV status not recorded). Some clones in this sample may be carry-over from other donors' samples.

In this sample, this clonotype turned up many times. The CDR3 spells CASSPYGGRETQYF. For the CDR3, the DNA is TGTGCCAGCAGCCCTTACGGGGGGCGAGAGACCCAGTACTTC. The chain is built from TRBV28 and TRBJ2-5; the D gene is possibly TRBD2 (7 bases). Germline values: CDR1 MDHEN, CDR2 SYDVKM. The V gene lost 6 bases and the J gene lost 4 bases, with 15 bases spanning the gap. The length of the CDR3 is 14 residues.

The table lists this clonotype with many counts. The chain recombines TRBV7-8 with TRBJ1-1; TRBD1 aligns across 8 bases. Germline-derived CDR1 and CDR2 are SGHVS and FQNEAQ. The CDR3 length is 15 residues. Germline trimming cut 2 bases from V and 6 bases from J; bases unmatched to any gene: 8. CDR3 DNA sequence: TGTGCCAGCAGCTTAATTGCGGACAGGGTTTCTGAAGCTTTCTTT. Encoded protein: CASSLIADRVSEAFF.

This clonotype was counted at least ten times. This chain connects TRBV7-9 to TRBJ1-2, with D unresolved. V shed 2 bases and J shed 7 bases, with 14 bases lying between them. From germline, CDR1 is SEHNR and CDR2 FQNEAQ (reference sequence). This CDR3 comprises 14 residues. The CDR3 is CASSLFVVEAGYTF. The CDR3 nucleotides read TGTGCCAGCAGCTTATTTGTCGTGGAGGCTGGCTACACCTTC.

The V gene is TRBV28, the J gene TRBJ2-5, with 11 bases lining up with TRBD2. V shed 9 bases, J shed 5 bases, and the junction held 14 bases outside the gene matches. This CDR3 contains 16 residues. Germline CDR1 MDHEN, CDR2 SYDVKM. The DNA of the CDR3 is TGTGCCAGTAGTAAGTCTAGCGGGAGGAGTACGGAGACCCAGTACTTC. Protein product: CASSKSSGRSTETQYF. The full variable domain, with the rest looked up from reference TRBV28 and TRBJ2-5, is DVKVTQSSRYLVKRTGEKVFLECVQDMDHENMFWYRQDPGLGLRLIYFSYDVKMKEKGDIPEGYSVSREKKERFSLILESASTNQTSMYLCASSKSSGRSTETQYFGPGTRLLVL.

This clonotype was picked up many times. The CDR3 bases are TGTGCCAGCAGCCACGGGAGTAACACTGAAGCTTTCTTT. Translation gives CASSHGSNTEAFF. The rearrangement links TRBV7-8 to TRBJ1-1; D ambiguous. Germline values: CDR1 SGHVS, CDR2 FQNEAQ. The CDR3 consists of 13 residues. V was trimmed by 5 bases and J by 2 bases, leaving 9 bases between them.

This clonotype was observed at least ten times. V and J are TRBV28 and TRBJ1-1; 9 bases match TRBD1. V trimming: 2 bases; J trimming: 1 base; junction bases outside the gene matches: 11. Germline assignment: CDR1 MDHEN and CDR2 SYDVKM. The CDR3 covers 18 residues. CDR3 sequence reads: CASSLPKYRGLKNTEAFF. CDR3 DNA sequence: TGTGCCAGCAGTTTACCGAAATACAGGGGGCTAAAGAACACTGAAGCTTTCTTT.

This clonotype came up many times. CDR3 sequence reads: CASSLVSLLNTEAFF. The DNA for the CDR3 is TGTGCCAGCAGCTTAGTTTCGTTATTGAACACTGAAGCTTTCTTT. This rearrangement joins TRBV7-2 to TRBJ1-1; D not resolved. There are 15 residues in the CDR3. Germline V lookup: CDR1 SGHTA, CDR2 FQGNSA. Trimming shortened V by 1 base and J by 0 bases, and 9 bases separated the two germline ends.

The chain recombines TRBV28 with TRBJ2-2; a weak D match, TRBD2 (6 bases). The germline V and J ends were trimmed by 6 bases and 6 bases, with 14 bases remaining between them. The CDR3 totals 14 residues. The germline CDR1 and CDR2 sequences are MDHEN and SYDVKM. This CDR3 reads CASRDGGYAGELFF. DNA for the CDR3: TGTGCCAGCAGGGATGGGGGGTACGCCGGGGAGCTGTTTTTT. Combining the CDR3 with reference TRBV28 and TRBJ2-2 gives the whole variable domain DVKVTQSSRYLVKRTGEKVFLECVQDMDHENMFWYRQDPGLGLRLIYFSYDVKMKEKGDIPEGYSVSREKKERFSLILESASTNQTSMYLCASRDGGYAGELFFGEGSRLTVL.

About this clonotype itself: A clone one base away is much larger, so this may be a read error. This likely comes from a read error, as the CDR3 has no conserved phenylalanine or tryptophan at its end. The CDR3 spells CATGTSGRAYEQYY. Written as DNA, the CDR3 is TGTGCCACCGGGACTAGCGGGAGGGCCTACGAGCAGTACTAC. The V and J genes are TRBV10-3 and TRBJ2-7, with 16 bases identical to TRBD2. The germline V gene has CDR1 ENHRY and CDR2 SYGVKD. This CDR3 spans 14 amino acids. The V gene end was trimmed by 10 bases and the J gene end by 2 bases; junction bases not matched to a gene: 2.

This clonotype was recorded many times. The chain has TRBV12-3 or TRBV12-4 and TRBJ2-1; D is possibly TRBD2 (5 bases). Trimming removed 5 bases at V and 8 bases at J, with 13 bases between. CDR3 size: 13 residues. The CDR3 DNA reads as TGTGCCAGCAGTCCCGGACTCATCGATGAGCAGTTCTTC. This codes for CASSPGLIDEQFF.

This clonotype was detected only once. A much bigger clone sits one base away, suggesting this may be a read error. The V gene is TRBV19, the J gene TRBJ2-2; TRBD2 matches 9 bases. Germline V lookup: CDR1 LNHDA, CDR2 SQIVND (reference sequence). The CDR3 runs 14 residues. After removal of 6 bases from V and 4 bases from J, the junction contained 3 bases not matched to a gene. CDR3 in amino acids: CASSAREGTGELFF. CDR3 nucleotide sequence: TGTGCCAGTAGCGCGCGGGAGGGCACCGGGGAGCTGTTTTTT.

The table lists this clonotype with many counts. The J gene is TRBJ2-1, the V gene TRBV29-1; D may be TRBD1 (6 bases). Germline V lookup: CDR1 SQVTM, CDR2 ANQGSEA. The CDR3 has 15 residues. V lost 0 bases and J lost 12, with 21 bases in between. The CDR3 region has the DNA TGCAGCGTTGAAGATCGAGGGGTAGGGGACATTGGGCAGTTCTTC. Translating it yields CSVEDRGVGDIGQFF.

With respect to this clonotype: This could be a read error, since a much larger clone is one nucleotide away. Here the CDR3 DNA reads TGTGCCAGCATCCACGGACGGACTAACTCCAATGAGCAGTTATTC. This sequence encodes CASIHGRTNSNEQLF. The chain joins TRBV28 to TRBJ2-1; a possible D gene is TRBD2 (6 bases). The germline gives CDR1 MDHEN, CDR2 SYDVKM. The CDR3 has 15 amino acids. The full variable domain, in which reference TRBV28 and TRBJ2-1 provide the parts outside the CDR3, is DVKVTQSSRYLVKRTGEKVFLECVQDMDHENMFWYRQDPGLGLRLIYFSYDVKMKEKGDIPEGYSVSREKKERFSLILESASTNQTSMYLCASIHGRTNSNEQLFGPGTRLTVL.

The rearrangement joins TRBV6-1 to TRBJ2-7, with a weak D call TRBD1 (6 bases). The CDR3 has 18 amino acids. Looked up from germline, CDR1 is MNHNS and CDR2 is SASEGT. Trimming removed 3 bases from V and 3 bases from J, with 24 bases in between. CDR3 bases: TGTGCCAGCAGTGAGAAGGGACAAGTCTGGATTATGGGCTACGAGCAGTACTTC. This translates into CASSEKGQVWIMGYEQYF.

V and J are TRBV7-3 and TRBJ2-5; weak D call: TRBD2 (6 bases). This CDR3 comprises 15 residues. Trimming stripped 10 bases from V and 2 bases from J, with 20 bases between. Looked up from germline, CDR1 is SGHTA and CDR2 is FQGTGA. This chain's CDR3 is CANSSEGSAQETQYF. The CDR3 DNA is TGTGCCAACAGTTCGGAGGGGTCTGCTCAAGAGACCCAGTACTTC.

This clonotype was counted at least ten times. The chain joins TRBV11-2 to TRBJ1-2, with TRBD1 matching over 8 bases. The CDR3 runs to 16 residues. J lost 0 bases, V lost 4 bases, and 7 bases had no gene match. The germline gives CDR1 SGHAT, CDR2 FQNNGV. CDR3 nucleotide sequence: TGTGCCAGCAGCTCGGACAGGGTCGGAGCTAACTATGGCTACACCTTC. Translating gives CASSSDRVGANYGYTF.

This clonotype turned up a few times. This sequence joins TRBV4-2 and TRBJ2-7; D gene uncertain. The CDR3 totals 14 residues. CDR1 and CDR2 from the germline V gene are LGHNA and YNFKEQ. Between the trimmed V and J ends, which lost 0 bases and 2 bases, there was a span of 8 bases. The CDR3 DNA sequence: TGTGCCAGCAGCCAAGAGTCCACAACCTACGAGCAGTACTTC. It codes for CASSQESTTYEQYF.

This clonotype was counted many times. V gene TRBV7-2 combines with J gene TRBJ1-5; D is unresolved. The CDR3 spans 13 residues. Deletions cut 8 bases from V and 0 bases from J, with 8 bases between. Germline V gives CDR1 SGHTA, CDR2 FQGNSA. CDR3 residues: CASAEASNQPQHF. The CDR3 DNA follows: TGTGCCAGCGCAGAGGCTAGCAATCAGCCCCAGCATTTT. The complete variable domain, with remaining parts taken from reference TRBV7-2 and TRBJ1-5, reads GAGVSQSPSNKVTEKGKDVELRCDPISGHTALYWYRQSLGQGLEFLIYFQGNSAPDKSGLPSDRFSAERTGGSVSTLTIQRTQQEDSAVYLCASAEASNQPQHFGDGTRLSIL.

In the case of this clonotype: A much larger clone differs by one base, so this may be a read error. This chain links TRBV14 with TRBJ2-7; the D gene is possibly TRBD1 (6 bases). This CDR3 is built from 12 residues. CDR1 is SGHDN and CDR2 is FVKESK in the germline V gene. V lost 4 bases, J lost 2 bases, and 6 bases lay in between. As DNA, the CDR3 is TGTGCCAGCAGCCGACAGGCCTACGAGCAGTACTTC. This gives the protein CASSRQAYEQYF. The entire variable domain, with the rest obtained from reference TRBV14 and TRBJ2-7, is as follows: EAGVTQFPSHSVIEKGQTVTLRCDPISGHDNLYWYRRVMGKEIKFLLHFVKESKQDESGMPNNRFLAERTGGTYSTLKVQPAELEDSGVYFCASSRQAYEQYFGPGTRLTVT.

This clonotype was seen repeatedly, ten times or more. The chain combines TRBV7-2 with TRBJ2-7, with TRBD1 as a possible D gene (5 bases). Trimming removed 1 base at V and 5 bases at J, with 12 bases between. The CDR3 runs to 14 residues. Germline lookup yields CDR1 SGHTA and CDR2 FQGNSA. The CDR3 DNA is TGTGCCAGCAGCTTAGAGGCCAGGGTGAACGAGCAGTACTTC. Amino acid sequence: CASSLEARVNEQYF.

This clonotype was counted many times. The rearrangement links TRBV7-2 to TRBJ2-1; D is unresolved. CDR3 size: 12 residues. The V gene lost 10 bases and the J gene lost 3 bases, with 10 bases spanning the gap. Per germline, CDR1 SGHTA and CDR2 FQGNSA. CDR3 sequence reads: CAIPLGYNEQFF. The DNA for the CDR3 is TGTGCCATCCCTCTGGGCTACAATGAGCAGTTCTTC. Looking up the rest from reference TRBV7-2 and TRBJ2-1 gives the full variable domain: GAGVSQSPSNKVTEKGKDVELRCDPISGHTALYWYRQSLGQGLEFLIYFQGNSAPDKSGLPSDRFSAERTGGSVSTLTIQRTQQEDSAVYLCAIPLGYNEQFFGPGTRLTVL.

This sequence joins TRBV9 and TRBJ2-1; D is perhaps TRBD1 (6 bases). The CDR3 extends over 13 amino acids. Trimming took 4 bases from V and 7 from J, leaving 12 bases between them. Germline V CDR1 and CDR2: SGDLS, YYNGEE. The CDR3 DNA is TGTGCCAGCAGCCCAGGGACAATGAATGAGCAGTTCTTC. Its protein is CASSPGTMNEQFF.

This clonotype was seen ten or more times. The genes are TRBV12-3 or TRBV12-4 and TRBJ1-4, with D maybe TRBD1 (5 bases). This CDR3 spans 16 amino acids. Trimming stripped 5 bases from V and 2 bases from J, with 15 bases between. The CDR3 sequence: CASSRGLRDTNEKLFF. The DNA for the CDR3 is TGTGCCAGCAGTAGAGGACTCCGGGACACTAATGAAAAACTGTTTTTT.

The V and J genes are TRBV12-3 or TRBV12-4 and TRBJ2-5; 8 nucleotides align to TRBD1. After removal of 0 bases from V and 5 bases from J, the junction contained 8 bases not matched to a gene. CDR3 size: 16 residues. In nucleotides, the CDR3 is TGTGCCAGCAGTTTAGCGGTGCAGGGGGCGTTTGAGACCCAGTACTTC. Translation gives CASSLAVQGAFETQYF.

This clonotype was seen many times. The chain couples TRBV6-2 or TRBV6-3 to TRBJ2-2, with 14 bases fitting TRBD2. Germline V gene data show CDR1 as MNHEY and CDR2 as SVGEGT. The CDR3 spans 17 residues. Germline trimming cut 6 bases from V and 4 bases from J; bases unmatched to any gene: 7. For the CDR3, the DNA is TGTGCCAGCAGGCGACTCGGACTAGCGGGAGGCACCGGGGAGCTGTTTTTT. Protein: CASRRLGLAGGTGELFF.

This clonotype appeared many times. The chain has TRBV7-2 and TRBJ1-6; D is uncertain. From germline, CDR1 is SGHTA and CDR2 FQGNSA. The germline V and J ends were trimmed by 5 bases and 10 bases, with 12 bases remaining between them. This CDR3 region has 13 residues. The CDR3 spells CASSGEFGSPLHF. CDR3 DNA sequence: TGTGCCAGCAGCGGGGAATTTGGCTCACCCCTCCACTTT.

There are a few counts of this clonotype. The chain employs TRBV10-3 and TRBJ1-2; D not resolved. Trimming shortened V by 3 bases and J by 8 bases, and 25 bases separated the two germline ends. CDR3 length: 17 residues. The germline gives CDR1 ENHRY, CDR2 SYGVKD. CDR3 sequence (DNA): TGTGCCATCAGTGACGATACCCGGGGTTTGGCCATAAGGGGCTACACCTTC. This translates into CAISDDTRGLAIRGYTF.

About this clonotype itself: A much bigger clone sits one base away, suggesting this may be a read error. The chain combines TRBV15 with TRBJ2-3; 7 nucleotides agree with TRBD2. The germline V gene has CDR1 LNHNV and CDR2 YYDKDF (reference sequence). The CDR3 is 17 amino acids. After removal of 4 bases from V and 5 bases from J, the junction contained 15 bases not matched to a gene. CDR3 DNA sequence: TGTGCCACCAGCATTCTAGGAGGGGAGGGCTTTATAGATACGCAGTATTTT. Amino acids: CATSILGGEGFIDTQYF.